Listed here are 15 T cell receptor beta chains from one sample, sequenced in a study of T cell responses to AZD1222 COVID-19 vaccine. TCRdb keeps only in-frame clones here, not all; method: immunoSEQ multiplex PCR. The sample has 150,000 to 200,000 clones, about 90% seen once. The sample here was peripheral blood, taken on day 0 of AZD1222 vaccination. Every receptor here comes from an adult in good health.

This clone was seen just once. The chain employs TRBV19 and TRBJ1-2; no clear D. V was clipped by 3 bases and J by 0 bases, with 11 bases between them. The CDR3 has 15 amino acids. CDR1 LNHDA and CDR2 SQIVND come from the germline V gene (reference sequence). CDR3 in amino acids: CASSIVGRSNYGYTF. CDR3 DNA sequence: TGTGCCAGTAGTATCGTCGGACGCTCTAACTATGGCTACACCTTC.

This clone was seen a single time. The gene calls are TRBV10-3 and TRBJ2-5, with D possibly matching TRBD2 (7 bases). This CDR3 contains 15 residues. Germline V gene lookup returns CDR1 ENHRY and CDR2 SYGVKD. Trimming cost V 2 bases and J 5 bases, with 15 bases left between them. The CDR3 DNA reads TGTGCCATCAGTGAGGCCATACAGGGAGGGGAGACCCAGTACTTC. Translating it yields CAISEAIQGGETQYF.

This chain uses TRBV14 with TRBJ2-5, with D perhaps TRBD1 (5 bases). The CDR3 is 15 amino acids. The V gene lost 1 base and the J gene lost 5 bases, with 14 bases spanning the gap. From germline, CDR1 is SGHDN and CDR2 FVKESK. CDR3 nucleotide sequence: TGTGCCAGCAGCCAAGCTTACCCCTACAGGGAGACCCAGTACTTC. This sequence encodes CASSQAYPYRETQYF.

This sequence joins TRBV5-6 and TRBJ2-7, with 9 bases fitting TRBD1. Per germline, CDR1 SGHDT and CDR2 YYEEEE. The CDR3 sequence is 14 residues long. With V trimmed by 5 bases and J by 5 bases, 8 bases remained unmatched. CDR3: CASSVGQGRDEQYF. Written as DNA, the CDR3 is TGTGCCAGCAGTGTCGGACAGGGGAGGGACGAGCAGTACTTC.

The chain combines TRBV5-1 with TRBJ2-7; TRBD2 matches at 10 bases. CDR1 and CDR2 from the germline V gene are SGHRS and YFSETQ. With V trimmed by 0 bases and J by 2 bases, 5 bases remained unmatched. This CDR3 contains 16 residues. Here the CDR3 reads CASSLGPSGRTYEQYF. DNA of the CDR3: TGCGCCAGCAGCTTGGGGCCTAGCGGGAGAACCTACGAGCAGTACTTC.

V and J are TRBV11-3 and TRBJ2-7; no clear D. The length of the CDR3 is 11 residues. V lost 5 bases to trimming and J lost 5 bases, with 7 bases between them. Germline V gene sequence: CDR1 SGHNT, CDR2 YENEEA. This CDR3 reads CASSPLNEQYF. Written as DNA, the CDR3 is TGTGCCAGCAGCCCCCTCAACGAGCAGTACTTC.

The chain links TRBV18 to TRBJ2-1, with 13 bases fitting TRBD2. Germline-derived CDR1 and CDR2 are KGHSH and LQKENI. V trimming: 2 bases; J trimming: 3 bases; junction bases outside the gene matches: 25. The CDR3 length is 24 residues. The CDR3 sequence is CASSPAGTPKGRHGLAGDYNEQFF. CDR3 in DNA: TGTGCCAGCTCACCAGCCGGGACCCCGAAAGGTAGACATGGACTAGCGGGAGACTACAATGAGCAGTTCTTC.

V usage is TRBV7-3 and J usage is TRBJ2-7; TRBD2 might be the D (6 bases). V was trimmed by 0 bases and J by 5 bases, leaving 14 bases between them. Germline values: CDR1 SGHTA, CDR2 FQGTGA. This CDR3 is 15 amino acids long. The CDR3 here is CASSLTGGDWDEQYF. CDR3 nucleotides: TGTGCCAGCAGCTTAACAGGAGGGGATTGGGACGAGCAGTACTTC.

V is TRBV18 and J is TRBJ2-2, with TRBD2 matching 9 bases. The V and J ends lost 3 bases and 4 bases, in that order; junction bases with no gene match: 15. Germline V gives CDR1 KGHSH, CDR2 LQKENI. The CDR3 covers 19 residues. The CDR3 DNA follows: TGTGCCAGCTCACCCATGGGCCTCGCGGGAGGGCCCAGCACCGGGGAGCTGTTTTTT. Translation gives CASSPMGLAGGPSTGELFF.

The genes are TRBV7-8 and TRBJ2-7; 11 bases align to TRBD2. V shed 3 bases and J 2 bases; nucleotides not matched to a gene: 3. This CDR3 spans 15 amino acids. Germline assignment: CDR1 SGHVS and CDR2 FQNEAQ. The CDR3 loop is CASSLGLAAPYEQYF. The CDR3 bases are TGTGCCAGCAGCTTGGGACTAGCGGCCCCCTACGAGCAGTACTTC.

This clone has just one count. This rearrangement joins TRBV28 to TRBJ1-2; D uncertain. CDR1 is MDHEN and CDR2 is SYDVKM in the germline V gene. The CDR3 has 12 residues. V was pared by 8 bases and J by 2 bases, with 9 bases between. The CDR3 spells CASGRLNYGYTF. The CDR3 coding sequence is TGTGCCAGCGGCCGCCTCAACTATGGCTACACCTTC.

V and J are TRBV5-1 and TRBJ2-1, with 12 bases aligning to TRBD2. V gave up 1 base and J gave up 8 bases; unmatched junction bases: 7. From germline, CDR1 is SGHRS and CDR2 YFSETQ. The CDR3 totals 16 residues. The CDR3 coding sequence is TGCGCCAGCAGCTTGTCTAGCGGGAGGGCCTGGGATGAGCAGTTCTTC. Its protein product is CASSLSSGRAWDEQFF.

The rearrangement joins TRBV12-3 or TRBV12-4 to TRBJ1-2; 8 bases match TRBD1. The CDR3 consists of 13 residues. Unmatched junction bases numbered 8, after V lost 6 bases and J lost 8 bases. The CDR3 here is CASSSTGVRGYTF. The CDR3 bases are TGTGCCAGCAGCTCGACAGGGGTCCGGGGCTACACCTTC.

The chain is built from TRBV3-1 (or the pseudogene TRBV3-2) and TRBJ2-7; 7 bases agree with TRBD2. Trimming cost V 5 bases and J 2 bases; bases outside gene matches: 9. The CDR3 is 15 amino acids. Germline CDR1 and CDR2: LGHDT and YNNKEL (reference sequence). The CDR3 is CASSSKASGPYEQYF. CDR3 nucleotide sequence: TGTGCCAGCAGCTCGAAGGCTAGCGGACCCTACGAGCAGTACTTC.

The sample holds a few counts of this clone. The DNA of the CDR3 is TGCGCCAGCAGTGAGCTTGAGGCTAGCGGGCCATTATGCACAGATACGCAGTATTTT. Encoded protein: CASSELEASGPLCTDTQYF. The chain combines TRBV10-1 with TRBJ2-3; TRBD2 aligns across 8 bases. Germline lookup yields CDR1 WNHNN and CDR2 SYGVQD (reference sequence). Unmatched junction bases numbered 14, after V lost 2 bases and J lost 1 base. The CDR3 has 19 residues.